This T cell receptor beta chain was sequenced during a study of graft-versus-host responses after intestinal transplantation. General study points: Early post-transplant HvG declines tracked with peak circulating GvH clone levels.

Notes on this clone: Its antigen remains unknown.

Here immunoSEQ multiplex PCR was the method, and the copy in TCRdb shows in-frame clones only, minus some. This repertoire shows approximately 99,000 clones, 91% found once; its top ten account for approximately 0.18%. Germline CDR1 and CDR2: SGHDT and YYEEEE. V dropped 4 bases and J dropped 2 bases, with 15 bases sitting between them. This CDR3 is built from 15 residues. This specimen was unstimulated CD4+ T cells sorted from spleen or lymph node cells, taken before transplant. This sequence originates from a human donor who was the organ donor for an intestinal transplant. The chain joins TRBV5-6 to TRBJ1-2, with a tentative D call TRBD1 (5 bases). The CDR3 region has the DNA TGTGCCAGCAGCCCCCCGGGGGGACCCAACTATGGCTACACCTTC. It encodes CASSPPGGPNYGYTF. Full variable domain (outside the CDR3, taken from reference TRBV5-6 and TRBJ1-2): DAGVTQSPTHLIKTRGQQVTLRCSPKSGHDTVSWYQQALGQGPQFIFQYYEEEERQRGNFPDRFSGHQFPNYSSELNVNALLLGDSALYLCASSPPGGPNYGYTFGSGTRLTVV.